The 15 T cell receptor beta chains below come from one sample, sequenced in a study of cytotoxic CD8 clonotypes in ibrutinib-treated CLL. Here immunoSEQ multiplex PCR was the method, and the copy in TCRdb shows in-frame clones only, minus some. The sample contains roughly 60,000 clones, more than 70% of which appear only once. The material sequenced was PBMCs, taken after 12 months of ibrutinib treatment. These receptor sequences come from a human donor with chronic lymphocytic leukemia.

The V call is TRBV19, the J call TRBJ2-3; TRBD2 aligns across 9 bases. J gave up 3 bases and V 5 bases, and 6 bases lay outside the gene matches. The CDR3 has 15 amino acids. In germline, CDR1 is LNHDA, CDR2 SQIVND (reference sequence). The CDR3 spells CASSFGLARTDTQYF. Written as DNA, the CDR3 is TGTGCCAGTAGTTTCGGACTAGCGAGAACAGATACGCAGTATTTT.

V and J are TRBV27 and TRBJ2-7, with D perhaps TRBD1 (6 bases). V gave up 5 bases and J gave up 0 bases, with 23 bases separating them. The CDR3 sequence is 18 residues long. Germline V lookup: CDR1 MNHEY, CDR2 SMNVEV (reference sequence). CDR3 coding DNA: TGTGCCAGCAGTCCCAACTTGGCAGGGGTTCCCTCCTCCTACGAGCAGTACTTC. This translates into CASSPNLAGVPSSYEQYF.

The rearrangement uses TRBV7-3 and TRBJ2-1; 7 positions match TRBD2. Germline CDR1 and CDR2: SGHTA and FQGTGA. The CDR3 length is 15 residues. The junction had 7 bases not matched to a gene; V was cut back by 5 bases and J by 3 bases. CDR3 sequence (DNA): TGTGCCAGCAGCCCAAGTCCTAGCGGCTACAATGAGCAGTTCTTC. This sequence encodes CASSPSPSGYNEQFF.

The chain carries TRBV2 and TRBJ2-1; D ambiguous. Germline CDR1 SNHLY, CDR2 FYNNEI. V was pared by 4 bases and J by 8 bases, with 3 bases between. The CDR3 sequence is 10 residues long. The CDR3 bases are TGTGCCAGCAGTGCATATGAGCAGTTCTTC. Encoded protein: CASSAYEQFF.

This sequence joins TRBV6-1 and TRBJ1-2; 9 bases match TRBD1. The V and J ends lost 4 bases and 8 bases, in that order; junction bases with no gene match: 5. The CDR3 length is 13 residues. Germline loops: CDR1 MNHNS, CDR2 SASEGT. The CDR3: CASSVNRGQGYTF. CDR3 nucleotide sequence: TGTGCCAGCAGTGTTAACAGGGGGCAGGGCTACACCTTC.

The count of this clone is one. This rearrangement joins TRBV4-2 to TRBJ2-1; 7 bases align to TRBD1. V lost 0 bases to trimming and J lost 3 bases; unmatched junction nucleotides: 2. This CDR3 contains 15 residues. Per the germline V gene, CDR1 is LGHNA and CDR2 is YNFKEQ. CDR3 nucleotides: TGTGCCAGCAGCCAAGAGGGACAGTACTACAATGAGCAGTTCTTC. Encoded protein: CASSQEGQYYNEQFF.

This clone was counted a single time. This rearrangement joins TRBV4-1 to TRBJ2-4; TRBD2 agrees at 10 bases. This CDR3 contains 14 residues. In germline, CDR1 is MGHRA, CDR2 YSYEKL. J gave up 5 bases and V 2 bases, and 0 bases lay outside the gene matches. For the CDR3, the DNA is TGCGCCAGCAGCCAACTAGCGGGGGAAAACATTCAGTACTTC. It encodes CASSQLAGENIQYF.

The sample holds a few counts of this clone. CDR3 sequence: CASSPDRVGTGELFF. Written as DNA, the CDR3 is TGTGCCAGCAGCCCTGACAGGGTGGGGACCGGGGAGCTGTTTTTT. V usage is TRBV11-2 and J usage is TRBJ2-2; TRBD1 matches 7 bases. Germline CDR1 SGHAT, CDR2 FQNNGV. The junction had 8 bases not matched to a gene; V was cut back by 5 bases and J by 5 bases. The CDR3 totals 15 residues. Drawing the rest from reference TRBV11-2 and TRBJ2-2, the complete variable domain is EAGVAQSPRYKIIEKRQSVAFWCNPISGHATLYWYQQILGQGPKLLIQFQNNGVVDDSQLPKDRFSAERLKGVDSTLKIQPAKLEDSAVYLCASSPDRVGTGELFFGEGSRLTVL.

The CDR3: CAWSVQQGVVGNTIYF. CDR3 in DNA: TGTGCCTGGAGTGTACAACAGGGGGTGGTTGGAAACACCATATATTTT. The chain couples TRBV30 to TRBJ1-3; 8 bases are a match to TRBD1. Germline V CDR1 and CDR2: GTSNPN, SVGIG (reference sequence). The CDR3 contains 16 residues. V was pared by 0 bases and J by 3 bases, with 7 bases of the junction left unmatched.

CDR3 DNA: TGTGCCAGTGGGACAGCCGGGGACGAGCAGTACTTC. Amino acid sequence: CASGTAGDEQYF. The chain uses TRBV19 and TRBJ2-7; 7 bases match TRBD1. Germline CDR1 and CDR2: LNHDA and SQIVND (reference sequence). Trimming took 8 bases from V and 5 from J; bases not matched to a gene: 6. The CDR3 sequence is 12 residues long.

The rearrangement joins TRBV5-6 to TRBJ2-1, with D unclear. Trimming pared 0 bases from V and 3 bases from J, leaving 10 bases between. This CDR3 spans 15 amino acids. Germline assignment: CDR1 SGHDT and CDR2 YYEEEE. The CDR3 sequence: CASSLDQAGYNEQFF. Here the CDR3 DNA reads TGTGCCAGCAGCTTGGATCAGGCAGGCTACAATGAGCAGTTCTTC. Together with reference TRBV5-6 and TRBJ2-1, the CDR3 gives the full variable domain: DAGVTQSPTHLIKTRGQQVTLRCSPKSGHDTVSWYQQALGQGPQFIFQYYEEEERQRGNFPDRFSGHQFPNYSSELNVNALLLGDSALYLCASSLDQAGYNEQFFGPGTRLTVL.

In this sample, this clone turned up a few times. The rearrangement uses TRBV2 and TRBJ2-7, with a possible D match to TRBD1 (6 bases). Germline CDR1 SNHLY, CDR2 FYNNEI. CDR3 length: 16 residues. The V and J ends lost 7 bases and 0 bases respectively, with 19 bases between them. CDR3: CASTTMDRRTSYEQYF. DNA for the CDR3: TGTGCCAGCACCACCATGGACAGAAGAACCTCCTACGAGCAGTACTTC.

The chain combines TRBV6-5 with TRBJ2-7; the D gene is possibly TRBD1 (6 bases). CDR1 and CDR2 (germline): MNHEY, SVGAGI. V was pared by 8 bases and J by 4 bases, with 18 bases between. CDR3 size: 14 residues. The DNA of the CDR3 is TGTGCCAGCTCGGGGAGCAGGGGCTGGTACGAGCAGTACTTC. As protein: CASSGSRGWYEQYF.

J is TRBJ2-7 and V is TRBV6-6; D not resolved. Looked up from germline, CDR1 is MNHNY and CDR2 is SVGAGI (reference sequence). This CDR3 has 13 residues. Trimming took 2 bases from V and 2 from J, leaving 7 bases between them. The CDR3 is CASSYLGTYEQYF. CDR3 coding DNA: TGTGCCAGCAGTTACCTGGGAACCTACGAGCAGTACTTC.

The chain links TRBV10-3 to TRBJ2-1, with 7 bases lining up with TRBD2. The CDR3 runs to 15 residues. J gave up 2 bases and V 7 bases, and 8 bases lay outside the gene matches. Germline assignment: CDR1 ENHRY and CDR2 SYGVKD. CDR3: CAITPGSGTYNEQFF. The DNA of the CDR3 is TGTGCCATCACCCCAGGGAGCGGGACCTACAATGAGCAGTTCTTC.